What follows is one T cell receptor beta chain and its context. Its cognate antigen is unknown. CDR3 regions of TCR beta were amplified from RNA transcripts. A first-round RT-PCR used HTBI primers, followed by a second-round multiplex PCR. Via MiXCR, TCRdb re-called the multiplex PCR reads, giving one row per CDR3 protein. The sample yields 340,000 or so distinct CDR3 sequences, roughly a sixth seen once. The data originate from a study of Graves' ophthalmopathy and Graves' hyperthyroidism. Points from the study as a whole: Ophthalmopathy versus stable hyperthyroidism: 13-signature model gave about 87% sensitivity, 75% to 83% specificity. The study's model predicted ophthalmopathy progression at about 71% sensitivity and approximately 72% specificity.

CDR1 and CDR2 from the germline V gene are LGHNA and YSLEER. CDR3 size: 17 residues. Trimming at V came to 0 bases and at J to 0 bases, leaving 6 bases not matched to a gene. The clonotype was recovered from an adult man with Graves' ophthalmopathy. J is TRBJ2-7 and V is TRBV4-3; the match to TRBD2 covers 9 bases. Sequenced sample: peripheral blood. CDR3 sequence: CASSQDGSGGPSYEQYF. The CDR3 nucleotides are TGCGCCAGCAGCCAAGATGGTAGCGGGGGACCCTCCTACGAGCAGTACTTC.